This TCR beta chain came from a study of CD8 T cells in ankylosing spondylitis. Study-level points and caveats: Disease-linked clones reportedly concentrated significantly in matched ankylosing spondylitis synovial fluid.

This clonotype was detected only a few times. What it binds is unknown. TCRdb re-analysed the 5' RACE reads in MiXCR, keeping a single row per CDR3 protein. The sample shows hundreds of thousands of distinct CDR3 sequences, 25% to 30% of them seen only once. Trimming removed 4 bases at V and 0 bases at J, with 15 bases between. Germline-derived CDR1 and CDR2 are SQVTM and ANQGSEA. The CDR3 sequence is 15 residues long. The chain uses TRBV29-1 and TRBJ1-1; D unresolved. The receptor comes from a male donor with ankylosing spondylitis or in good health (not recorded which). Sequencing used blood, either unsorted or a sorted T cell fraction (not recorded which). CDR3 protein: CSVVVGTTLNTEAFF. The CDR3 nucleotides are TGCAGCGTTGTCGTGGGAACCACTTTGAACACTGAAGCTTTCTTT.